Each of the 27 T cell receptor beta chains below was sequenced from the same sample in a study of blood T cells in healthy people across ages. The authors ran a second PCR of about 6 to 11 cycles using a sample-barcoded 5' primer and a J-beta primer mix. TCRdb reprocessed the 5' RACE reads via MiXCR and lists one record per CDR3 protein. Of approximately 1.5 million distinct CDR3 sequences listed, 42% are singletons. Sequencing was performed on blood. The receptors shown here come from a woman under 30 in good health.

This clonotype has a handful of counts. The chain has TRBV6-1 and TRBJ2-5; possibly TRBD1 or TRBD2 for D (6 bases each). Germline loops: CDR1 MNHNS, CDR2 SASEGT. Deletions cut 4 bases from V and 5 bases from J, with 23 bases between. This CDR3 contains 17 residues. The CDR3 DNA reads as TGTGCCAGCAGTGGTTCCGGGGGCGCGGGTTCATGGGAGACCCAGTACTTC. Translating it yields CASSGSGGAGSWETQYF.

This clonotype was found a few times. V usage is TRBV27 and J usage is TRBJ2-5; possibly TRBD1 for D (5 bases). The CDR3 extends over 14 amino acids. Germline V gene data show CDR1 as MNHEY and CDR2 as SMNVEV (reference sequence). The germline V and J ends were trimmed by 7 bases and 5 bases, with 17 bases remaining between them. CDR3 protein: CASKGLGYTETQYF. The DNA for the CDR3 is TGTGCCAGCAAGGGGTTGGGTTACACGGAGACCCAGTACTTC.

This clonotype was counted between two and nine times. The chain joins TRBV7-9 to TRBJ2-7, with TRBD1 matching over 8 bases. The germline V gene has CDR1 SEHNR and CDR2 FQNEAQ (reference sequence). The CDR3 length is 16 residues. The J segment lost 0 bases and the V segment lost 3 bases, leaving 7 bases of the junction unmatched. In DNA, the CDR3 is TGTGCCAGCAGCTTGGGGACAGGTCCCATCTCCTACGAGCAGTACTTC. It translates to CASSLGTGPISYEQYF.

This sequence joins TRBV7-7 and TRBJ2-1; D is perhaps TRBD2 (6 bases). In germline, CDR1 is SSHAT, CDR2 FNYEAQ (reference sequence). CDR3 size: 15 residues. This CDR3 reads CTSSFGSGTYNEQFF. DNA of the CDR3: TGTACTAGCAGCTTCGGTAGCGGAACCTACAATGAGCAGTTCTTC.

For the CDR3, the DNA is TGTGCCACCAGCAGAGATCAGAGACTAGCGGGACCCCATCACAATGAGCAGTTCTTC. Its protein is CATSRDQRLAGPHHNEQFF. This chain connects TRBV15 to TRBJ2-1; TRBD2 matches at 11 bases. This CDR3 spans 19 amino acids. Looked up from germline, CDR1 is LNHNV and CDR2 is YYDKDF (reference sequence). V dropped 0 bases and J dropped 5; count of bases not matched to a gene: 12.

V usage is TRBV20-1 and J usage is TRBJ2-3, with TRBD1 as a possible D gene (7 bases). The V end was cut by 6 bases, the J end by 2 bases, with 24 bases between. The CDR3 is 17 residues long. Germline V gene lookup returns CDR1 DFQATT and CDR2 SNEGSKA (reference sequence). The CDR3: CSATSMGARGVTDTQYF. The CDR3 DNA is TGCAGTGCCACAAGTATGGGGGCCAGGGGGGTCACAGATACGCAGTATTTT.

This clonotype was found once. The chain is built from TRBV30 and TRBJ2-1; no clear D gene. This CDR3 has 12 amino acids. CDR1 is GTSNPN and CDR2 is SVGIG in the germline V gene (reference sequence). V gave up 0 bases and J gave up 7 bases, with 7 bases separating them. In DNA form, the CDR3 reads TGTGCCTGGAGTGTACAAATTAATGAGCAGTTCTTC. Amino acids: CAWSVQINEQFF.

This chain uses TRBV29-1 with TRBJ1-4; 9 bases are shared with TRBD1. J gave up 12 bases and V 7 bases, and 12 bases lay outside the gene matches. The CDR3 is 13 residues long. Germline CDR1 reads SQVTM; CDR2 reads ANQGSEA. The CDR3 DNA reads TGCAGCGCCGCCGGGACAGGGAGTTTGGAACTGTTTTTT. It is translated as CSAAGTGSLELFF.

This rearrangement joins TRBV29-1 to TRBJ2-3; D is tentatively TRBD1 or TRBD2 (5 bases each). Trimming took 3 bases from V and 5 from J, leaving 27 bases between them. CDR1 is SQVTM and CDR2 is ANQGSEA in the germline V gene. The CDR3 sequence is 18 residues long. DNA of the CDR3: TGCAGCGTTGAGGAAAGCTCACGGGACGGTAGATTTGTAGATACGCAGTATTTT. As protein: CSVEESSRDGRFVDTQYF.

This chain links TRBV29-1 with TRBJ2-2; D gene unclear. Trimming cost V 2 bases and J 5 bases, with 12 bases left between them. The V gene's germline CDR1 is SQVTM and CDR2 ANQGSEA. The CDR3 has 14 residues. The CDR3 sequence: CSVERQSLTGELFF. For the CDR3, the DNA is TGCAGCGTTGAACGGCAGAGTTTAACCGGGGAGCTGTTTTTT.

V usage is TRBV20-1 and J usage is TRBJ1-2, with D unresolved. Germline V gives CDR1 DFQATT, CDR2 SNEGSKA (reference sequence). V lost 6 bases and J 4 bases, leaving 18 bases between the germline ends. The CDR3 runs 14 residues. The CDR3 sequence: CSAIYRREGYGYTF. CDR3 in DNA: TGCAGTGCGATCTATAGGAGGGAAGGCTATGGCTACACCTTC.

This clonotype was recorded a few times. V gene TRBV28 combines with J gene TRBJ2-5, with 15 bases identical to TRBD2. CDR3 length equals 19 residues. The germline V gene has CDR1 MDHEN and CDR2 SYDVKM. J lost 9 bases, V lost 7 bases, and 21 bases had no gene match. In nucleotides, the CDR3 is TGTGCCAGCAAAATGATCGGACTAGCGGGAGGGAGAGACCTGTGGCCCCAGTACTTC. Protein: CASKMIGLAGGRDLWPQYF.

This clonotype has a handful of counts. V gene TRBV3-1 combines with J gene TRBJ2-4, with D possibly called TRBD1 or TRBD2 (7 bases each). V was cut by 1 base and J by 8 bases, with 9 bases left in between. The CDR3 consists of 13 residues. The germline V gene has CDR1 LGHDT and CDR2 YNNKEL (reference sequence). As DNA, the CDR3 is TGTGCCAGCAGCCAAGCAGGGGGGGACATTCAGTACTTC. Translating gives CASSQAGGDIQYF.

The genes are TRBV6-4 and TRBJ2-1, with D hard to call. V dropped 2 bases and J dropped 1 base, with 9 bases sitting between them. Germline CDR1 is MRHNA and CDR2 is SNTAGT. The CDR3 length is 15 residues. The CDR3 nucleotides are TGTGCCAGCAGTGACGGGATCGGATCCTACAATGAGCAGTTCTTC. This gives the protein CASSDGIGSYNEQFF.

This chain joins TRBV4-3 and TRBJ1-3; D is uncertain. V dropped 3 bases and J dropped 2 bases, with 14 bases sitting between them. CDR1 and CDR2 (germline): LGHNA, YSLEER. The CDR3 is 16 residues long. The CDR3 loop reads CASSHLGGGTGNTIYF. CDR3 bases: TGCGCCAGCAGCCACCTCGGAGGAGGCACTGGAAACACCATATATTTT.

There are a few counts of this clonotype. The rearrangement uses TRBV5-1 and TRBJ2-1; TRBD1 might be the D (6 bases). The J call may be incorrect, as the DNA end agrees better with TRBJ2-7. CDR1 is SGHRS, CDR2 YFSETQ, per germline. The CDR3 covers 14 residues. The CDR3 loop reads CASSFQGIYNEQYF. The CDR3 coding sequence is TGCGCCAGCAGCTTCCAGGGGATCTACAATGAGCAGTACTTC.

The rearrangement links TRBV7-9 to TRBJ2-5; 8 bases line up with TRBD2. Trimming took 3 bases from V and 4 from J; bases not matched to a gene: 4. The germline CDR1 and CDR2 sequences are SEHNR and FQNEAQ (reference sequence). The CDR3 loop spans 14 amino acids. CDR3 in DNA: TGTGCCAGCAGCTTGATAACTAGCGGAGAGACCCAGTACTTC. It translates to CASSLITSGETQYF.

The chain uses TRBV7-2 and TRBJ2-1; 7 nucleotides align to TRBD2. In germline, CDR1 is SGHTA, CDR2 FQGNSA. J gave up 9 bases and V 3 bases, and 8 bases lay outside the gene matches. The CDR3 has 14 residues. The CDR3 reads CASSFSGRRAEQFF. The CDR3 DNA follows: TGTGCCAGCAGCTTCTCCGGGAGGCGGGCTGAGCAGTTCTTC.

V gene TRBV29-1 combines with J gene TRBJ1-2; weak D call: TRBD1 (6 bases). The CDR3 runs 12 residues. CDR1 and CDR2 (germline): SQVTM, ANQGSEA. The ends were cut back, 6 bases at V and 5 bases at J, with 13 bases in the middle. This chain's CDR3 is CSVTQGSYGYTF. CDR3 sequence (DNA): TGCAGCGTCACACAGGGATCTTATGGCTACACCTTC.

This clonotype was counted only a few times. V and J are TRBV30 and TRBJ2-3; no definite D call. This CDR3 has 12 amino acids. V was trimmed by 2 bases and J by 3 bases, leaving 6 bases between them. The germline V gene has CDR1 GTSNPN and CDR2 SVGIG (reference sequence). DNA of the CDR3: TGTGCCTGGAGTTTCCTTACAGATACGCAGTATTTT. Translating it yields CAWSFLTDTQYF. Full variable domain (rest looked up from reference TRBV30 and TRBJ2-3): SQTIHQWPATLVQPVGSPLSLECTVEGTSNPNLYWYRQAAGRGLQLLFYSVGIGQISSEVPQNLSASRPQDRQFILSSKKLLLSDSGFYLCAWSFLTDTQYFGPGTRLTVL.

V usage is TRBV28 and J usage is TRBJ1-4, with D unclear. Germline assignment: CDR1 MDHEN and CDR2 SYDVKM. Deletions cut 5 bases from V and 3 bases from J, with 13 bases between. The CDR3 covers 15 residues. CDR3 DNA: TGTGCCAGCAGTACCCTCGGTGAAGCTAATGAAAAACTGTTTTTT. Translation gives CASSTLGEANEKLFF.

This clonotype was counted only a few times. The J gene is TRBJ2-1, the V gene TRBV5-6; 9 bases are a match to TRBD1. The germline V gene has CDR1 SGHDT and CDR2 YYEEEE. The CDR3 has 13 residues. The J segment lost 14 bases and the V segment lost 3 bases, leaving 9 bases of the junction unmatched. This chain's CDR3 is CASSWGGTGSEFF. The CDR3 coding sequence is TGTGCCAGCAGCTGGGGAGGGACAGGGTCGGAGTTCTTC.

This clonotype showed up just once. The CDR3 sequence is CASSLGLRREITDTQYF. CDR3 in DNA: TGTGCCAGCAGCTTAGGTCTCAGGCGGGAGATTACAGATACGCAGTATTTT. The chain recombines TRBV7-9 with TRBJ2-3; 7 bases line up with TRBD2. The CDR3 totals 17 residues. V gave up 1 base and J gave up 3 bases; unmatched junction bases: 10. Germline V lookup: CDR1 SEHNR, CDR2 FQNEAQ (reference sequence). The variable domain in full, with the rest retrieved from reference TRBV7-9 and TRBJ2-3, is DTGVSQNPRHKITKRGQNVTFRCDPISEHNRLYWYRQTLGQGPEFLTYFQNEAQLEKSRLLSDRFSAERPKGSFSTLEIQRTEQGDSAMYLCASSLGLRREITDTQYFGPGTRLTVL.

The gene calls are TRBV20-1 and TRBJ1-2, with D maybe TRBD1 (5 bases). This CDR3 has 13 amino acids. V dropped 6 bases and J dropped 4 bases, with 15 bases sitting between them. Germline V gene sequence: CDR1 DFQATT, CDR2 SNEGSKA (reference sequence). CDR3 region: CSAPSRGFYGYTF. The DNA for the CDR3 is TGCAGTGCCCCGAGTCGGGGGTTCTATGGCTACACCTTC.

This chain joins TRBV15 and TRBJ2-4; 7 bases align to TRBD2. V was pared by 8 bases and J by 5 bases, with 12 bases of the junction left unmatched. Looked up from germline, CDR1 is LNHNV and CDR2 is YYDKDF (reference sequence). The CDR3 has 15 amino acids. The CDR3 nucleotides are TGTGCCACCGACCCCCAGCGGGGAGCAGAAAACATTCAGTACTTC. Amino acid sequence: CATDPQRGAENIQYF.

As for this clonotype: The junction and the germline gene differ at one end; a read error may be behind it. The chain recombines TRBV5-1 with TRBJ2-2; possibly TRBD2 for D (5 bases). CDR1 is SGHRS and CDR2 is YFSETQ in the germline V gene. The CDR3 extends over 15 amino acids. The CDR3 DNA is TGCGTCAGCAGCTTGGAGGCAGGGAACACCGGGGAGCTGTTTTTT. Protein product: CVSSLEAGNTGELFF. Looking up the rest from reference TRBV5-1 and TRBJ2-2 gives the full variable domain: KAGVTQTPRYLIKTRGQQVTLSCSPISGHRSVSWYQQTPGQGLQFLFEYFSETQRNKGNFPGRFSGRQFSNSRSEMNVSTLELGDSALYLCVSSLEAGNTGELFFGEGSRLTVL.

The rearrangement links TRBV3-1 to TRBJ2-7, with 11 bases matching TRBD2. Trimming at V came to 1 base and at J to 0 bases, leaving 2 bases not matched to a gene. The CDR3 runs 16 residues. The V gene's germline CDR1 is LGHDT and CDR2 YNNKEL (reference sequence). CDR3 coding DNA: TGTGCCAGCAGCCAAGGGGGGACTAGCGGCTCCTACGAGCAGTACTTC. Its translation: CASSQGGTSGSYEQYF.